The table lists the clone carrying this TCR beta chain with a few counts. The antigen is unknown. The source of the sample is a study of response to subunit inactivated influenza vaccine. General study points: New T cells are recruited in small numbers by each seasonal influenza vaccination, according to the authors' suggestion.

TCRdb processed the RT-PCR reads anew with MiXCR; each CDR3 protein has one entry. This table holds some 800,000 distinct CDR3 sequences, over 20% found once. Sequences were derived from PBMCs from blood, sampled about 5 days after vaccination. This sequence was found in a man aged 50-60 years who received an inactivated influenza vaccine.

The CDR3 DNA sequence: TGTGCCAGCAGTTACGATTGGTCAATCTGGAATGAGCAGTTCTTC. Amino acid sequence: CASSYDWSIWNEQFF. The chain recombines TRBV6-5 with TRBJ2-1, with unresolved D. Deletions cut 2 bases from V and 7 bases from J, with 15 bases between. Per germline, CDR1 MNHEY and CDR2 SVGAGI. CDR3 size: 15 residues.